This paragraph covers one T cell receptor (beta chain) sequence. What it recognizes is unknown. The data derive from a study of early stage breast cancer tumors. Study-level information: Seven or eight ER+/PR+/HER2- tumors were invasive ductal; four were invasive lobular. Findings and limits, study-wide: Enriched TCRB sequences shared across patients were mostly commonly generated sequences. Tumor and normal breast were distinguished via blood comparison in about 85% of the 16 patients.

The J segment lost 7 bases and the V segment lost 0 bases, leaving 2 bases of the junction unmatched. This CDR3 comprises 16 residues. Germline V gives CDR1 LGHNA, CDR2 YSLEER. Each sample had two DNA replicates, 0.5 ug blood or roughly 1.5 ug tissue. The protocol was immunoSEQ multiplex PCR, while the TCRdb copy is restricted to in-frame clones and leaves out a portion. The data show 50,000 or so clones, 65% to 90% seen once. Sequencing input: blood. The receptor was isolated from a person aged 45 to 59 with breast cancer. The rearrangement uses TRBV4-3 and TRBJ2-2, with TRBD2 matching over 13 bases. The CDR3 protein is CASSQEGTSGVGELFF. The CDR3 DNA sequence: TGCGCCAGCAGCCAAGAAGGGACTAGCGGGGTCGGGGAGCTGTTTTTT.